Sequencing of this T cell receptor (beta chain) was carried out in a study of cytomegalovirus exposure and HLA in healthy donors. This clone was seen more than once but under ten times. PCR involved 60 Vbeta and 13 Jbeta primers. Generated by immunoSEQ multiplex PCR, the TCRdb table keeps only in-frame clones and is missing some. In the table there are 100,000 to 150,000 clones, 80% of which are singletons. Losses at the gene ends were 2 bases for V and 5 bases for J; bases not matched to a gene: 9. There are 16 residues in the CDR3. Germline CDR1 is SGHTA and CDR2 is FQGTGA. The V gene is TRBV7-3, the J gene TRBJ2-5; 9 bases map to TRBD2. This receptor was identified in a female donor in good health and CMV-seronegative. The specimen was PBMCs. The CDR3 here is CASSLGVSGGRETQYF. CDR3 sequence (DNA): TGTGCCAGCAGCTTAGGCGTTAGCGGGGGACGGGAGACCCAGTACTTC.